The source of this T cell receptor beta chain is a study of a mutant IDH1 vaccine in newly diagnosed glioma. Sequencing was performed with immunoSEQ multiplex PCR; in TCRdb, only in-frame clones are kept and a portion is missing. Counted here are some 59,000 clones, approximately 89% occurring once; the ten biggest clones make up roughly 1.9%. Time point defined: week 11, during vaccination. With topical imiquimod, each dose of the vaccine consisted of 300 ug of mutant IDH1 20-mer peptide. V gave up 0 bases and J gave up 0 bases, with 7 bases separating them. The CDR3 extends over 14 amino acids. Germline V lookup: CDR1 SGHKS, CDR2 YYEKEE (reference sequence). Only a few counts were recorded for this clone. Its antigen is not known.

The specimen comprised PBMCs, sampled from a glioma patient whose treatment included an IDH1 peptide vaccine. V gene TRBV5-5 combines with J gene TRBJ2-7; no clear D. This receptor was taken from a man aged 35-49 years with glioma. CDR3 in amino acids: CASSLATHSYEQYF. The CDR3 DNA reads TGTGCCAGCAGCTTGGCCACTCACTCCTACGAGCAGTACTTC.